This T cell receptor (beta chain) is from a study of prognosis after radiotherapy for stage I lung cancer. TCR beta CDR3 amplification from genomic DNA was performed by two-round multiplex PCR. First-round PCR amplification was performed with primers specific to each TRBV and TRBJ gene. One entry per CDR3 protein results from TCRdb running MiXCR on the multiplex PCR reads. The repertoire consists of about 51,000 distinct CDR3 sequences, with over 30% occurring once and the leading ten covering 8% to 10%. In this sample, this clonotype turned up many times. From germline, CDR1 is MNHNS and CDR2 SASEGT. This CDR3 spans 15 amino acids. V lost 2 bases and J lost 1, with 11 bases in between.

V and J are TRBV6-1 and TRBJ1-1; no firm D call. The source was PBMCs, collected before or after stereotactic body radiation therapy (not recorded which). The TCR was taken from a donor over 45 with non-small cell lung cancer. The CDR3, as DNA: TGTGCCAGCAGTGAATGGAGGGTAGGGAACACTGAAGCTTTCTTT. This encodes CASSEWRVGNTEAFF.